The present T cell receptor (beta chain) was sequenced within a study of shared clonotypes between healthy human individuals (dated by TCRdb to 2020 to 2021). Regarding the research as a whole: Two women and three men aged 18 to 49 years were included in the cohort. To estimate repertoire size and how much clonotype sharing occurs between individuals, the study deeply sequenced the blood TCR repertoires of roughly 5 healthy adults. To increase sequencing depth and limit assay-specific biases, TCR repertoire library preparation and sequencing were carried out by different laboratories using diverse techniques. Per donor, leukapheresis produced somewhere between about 0.85 and 8.9 billion PBMCs. General findings and caveats noted by the study authors: Only blood was sampled, and tissue TCR repertoires likely differ from those in blood. Because the study included only a small number of donors, the genetic and exposure-history diversity represented was limited. Based on pairwise subsampling, the degree of clonotype sharing among donors was expected to be affected by sequencing depth.

Regarding this clone: What antigen it recognizes has not been identified. Per-nucleotide qualities are absent, and no much larger clonotype sits a single base away.

The CDR3 contains 15 residues, cysteine and phenylalanine counted. Only CDR3 DNA is held: 45 bases, read in frame from base 1. From the germline V gene, CDR1 is LGHNA and CDR2 is YNFKEQ. After removal of 4 bases from V and 1 base from J, the junction retains 6 bases not matched to a gene. Using the deep immunoSEQ assay, multiplex PCR amplified TCR CDR3 regions from genomic DNA. Extracted genomic DNA from each cell subset was spread evenly across all wells of several immunoSEQ 96-well plates, with each plate serving as a replicate. For unsorted PBMC, each replicate PCR was loaded with approximately 300 ng genomic DNA, equivalent to 25,000 to 35,000 T cell genomes. Ten immunoSEQ deep assay plates were used to sequence unsorted PBMC genomic DNA. The purified libraries were quantified using a Qubit 3.0 fluorometer, sized with a Bioanalyzer 2100, and then quantified again using the KAPA Library Quantification kit. A separate single-read 150-cycle Illumina NextSeq 550 flow cell was used to sequence each immunoSEQ 96-well plate. The original methods were these. The immunoSEQ output contained only junctional sequences without quality scores, so filtering could not match that applied to full-length reads. To assign V/J genes and CDR3, sequences were annotated using PyIR, a Python wrapper for IgBLAST v1.9, with IMGT germline references. Reads with weak V/J assignments (E-value above 1e-6), missing CDR3, stop codons, out-of-frame junctions, or ambiguous translated residues were removed. V3J clonotypes were defined by identical inferred V gene, J gene, and CDR3 amino acid sequence. Percentage overlap between repertoires was calculated by dividing the number of shared unique clonotypes by the size of the smaller repertoire. Three approaches were used to assess repertoire richness: RTK rarefaction, the Chao1 estimator, and Recon v2.1 estimates of unobserved clonotypes. Not all clones reach the TCRdb copy of this immuneACCESS table, which keeps in-frame sequences only. Checked studies attribute under half of the gap to unresolved V genes and leave the rest unexplained. That table gives V, J and clone size, and the DNA gave D and trimming. The sample table shows over 400,000 clones, and over 75% are seen once. The ten most abundant clones make up about 13% of the sample.

Healthy HIV-negative adults with no recently reported acute infections or vaccinations were included as donors. Every donor was a Caucasian adult living in Nashville, Tennessee, USA. For unsorted samples, roughly 91 million PBMCs were counted, and genomic DNA was extracted using the QIAamp DNA Blood Mini kit. Blood was obtained by leukapheresis, after which PBMCs were separated by Ficoll-Histopaque density gradient centrifugation and cryopreserved in liquid nitrogen vapor phase. The specimen sequenced was PBMCs. The sequence derives from a woman between 40 and 55 years old in good health. Some clones in this sample may be carry-over from other donors' samples. The chain was built from TRBV4-2 and TRBJ2-7; 8 central nucleotides agree with TRBD2. The nucleotide sequence is TGTGCCAGCAGCCGAGGAACTAGCGGATCCTACGAGCAGTACTTC. Translation gives CASSRGTSGSYEQYF.